This T cell receptor (beta chain) was recovered during a study of regulatory T cells in long-lasting Graves disease. Across the whole study: It was over 5 years of antithyroid drugs, with positive TSH receptor antibodies, that meant persistent Graves' disease. Study outcomes and limitations: Newly diagnosed patients shared about a thousand public clonotypes; persistent patients shared 2,500 to 3,000.

The time point is: persistent/refractory GD, antithyroid drugs over 5 years with positive TRAb. TCR sequences were obtained from RNA taken from PBMCs. About this clonotype itself: Its antigen is undetermined.

In building TCR beta libraries, iRepertoire HTBI primers were used together with Arm-PCR of CDR3 regions. TCRdb re-analysed the multiplex PCR reads in MiXCR, keeping a single row per CDR3 protein. The top ten clones hold 7% to 9.5% of a sample with under 500,000 distinct CDR3 sequences, around 20% of them seen once. The receptor comes from a female donor with Graves disease. Source: peripheral blood mononuclear cells (PBMCs), taken when the disease was refractory, from a patient treated with antithyroid drugs.

CDR3 DNA sequence: TGTGCCAGCAGTCTCCGAGAAGGGGGCGTTGAAGCTTTCTTT. Translated: CASSLREGGVEAFF. The chain has TRBV6-1 and TRBJ1-1, with TRBD1 matching over 7 bases. V dropped 5 bases and J dropped 7; count of bases not matched to a gene: 10. CDR3 length: 14 amino acids. Germline V lookup: CDR1 MNHNS, CDR2 SASEGT.